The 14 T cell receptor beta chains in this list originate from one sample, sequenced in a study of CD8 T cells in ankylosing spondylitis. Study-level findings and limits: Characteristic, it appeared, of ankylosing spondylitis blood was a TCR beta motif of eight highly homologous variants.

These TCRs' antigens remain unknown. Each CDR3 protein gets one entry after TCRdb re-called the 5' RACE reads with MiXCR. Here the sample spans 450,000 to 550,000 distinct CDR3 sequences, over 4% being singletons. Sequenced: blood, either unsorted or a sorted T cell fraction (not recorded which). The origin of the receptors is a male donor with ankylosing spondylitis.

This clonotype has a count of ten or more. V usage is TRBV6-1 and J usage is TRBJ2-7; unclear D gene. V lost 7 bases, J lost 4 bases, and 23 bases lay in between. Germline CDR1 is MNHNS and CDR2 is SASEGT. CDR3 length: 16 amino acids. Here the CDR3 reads CASTPRPPQKRYEQYF. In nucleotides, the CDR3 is TGTGCCAGCACCCCCCGACCCCCCCAGAAAAGGTACGAGCAGTACTTC.

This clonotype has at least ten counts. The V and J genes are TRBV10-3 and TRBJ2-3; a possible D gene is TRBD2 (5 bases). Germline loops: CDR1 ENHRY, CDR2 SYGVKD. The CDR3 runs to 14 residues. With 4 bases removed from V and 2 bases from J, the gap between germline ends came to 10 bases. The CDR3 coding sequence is TGTGCCATCAGTGTAGCGATACACACAGATACGCAGTATTTT. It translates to CAISVAIHTDTQYF.

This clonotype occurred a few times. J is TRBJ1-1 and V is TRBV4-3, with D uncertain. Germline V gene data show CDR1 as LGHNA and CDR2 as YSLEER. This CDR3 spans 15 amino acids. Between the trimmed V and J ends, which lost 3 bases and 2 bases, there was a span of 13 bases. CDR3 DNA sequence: TGCGCCAGCAGCCAGCGGCACTTCGGAAACACTGAAGCTTTCTTT. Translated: CASSQRHFGNTEAFF.

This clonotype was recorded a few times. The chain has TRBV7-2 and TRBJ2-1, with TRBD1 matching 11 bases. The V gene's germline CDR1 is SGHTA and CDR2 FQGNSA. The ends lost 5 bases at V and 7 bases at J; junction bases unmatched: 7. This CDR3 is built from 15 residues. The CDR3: CASSLRDRGLNEQFF. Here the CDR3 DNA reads TGTGCCAGCAGCCTCCGGGACAGGGGGTTGAATGAGCAGTTCTTC.

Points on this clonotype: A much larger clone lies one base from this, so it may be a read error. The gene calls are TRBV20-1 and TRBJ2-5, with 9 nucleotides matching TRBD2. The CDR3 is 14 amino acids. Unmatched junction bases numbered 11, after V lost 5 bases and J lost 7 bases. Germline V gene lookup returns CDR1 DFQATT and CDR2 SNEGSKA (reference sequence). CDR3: CSASPGIAGATQYF. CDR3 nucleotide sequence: TGCAGTGCTTCCCCGGGGATAGCGGGAGCGACCCAGTACTTC.

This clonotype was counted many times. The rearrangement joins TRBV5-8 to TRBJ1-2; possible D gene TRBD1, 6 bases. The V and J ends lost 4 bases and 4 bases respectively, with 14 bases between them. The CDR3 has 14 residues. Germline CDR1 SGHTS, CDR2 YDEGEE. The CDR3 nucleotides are TGTGCCAGCAGCACCCCCGGGGGCTTCTATGGCTACACCTTC. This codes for CASSTPGGFYGYTF.

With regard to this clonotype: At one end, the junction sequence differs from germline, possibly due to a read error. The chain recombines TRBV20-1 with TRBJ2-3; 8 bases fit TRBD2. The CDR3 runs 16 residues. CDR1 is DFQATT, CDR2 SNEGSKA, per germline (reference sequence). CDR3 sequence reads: CCASNPRGAYTDMQYF. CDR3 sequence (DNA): TGCTGTGCTAGTAACCCGCGGGGGGCCTACACAGATATGCAGTATTTT.

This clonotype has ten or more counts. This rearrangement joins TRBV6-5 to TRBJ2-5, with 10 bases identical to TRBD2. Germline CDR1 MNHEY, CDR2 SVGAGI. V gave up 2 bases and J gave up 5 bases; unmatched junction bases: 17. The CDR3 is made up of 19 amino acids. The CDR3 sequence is CASSYPTQRGGLASETQYF. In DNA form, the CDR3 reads TGTGCCAGCAGTTACCCTACTCAGCGGGGGGGCCTAGCGTCGGAGACCCAGTACTTC.

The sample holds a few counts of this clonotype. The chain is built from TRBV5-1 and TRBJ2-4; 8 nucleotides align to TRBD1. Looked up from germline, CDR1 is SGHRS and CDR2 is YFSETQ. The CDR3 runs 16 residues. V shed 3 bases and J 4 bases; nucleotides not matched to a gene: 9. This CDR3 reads CASSSSGGQGKNIQYF. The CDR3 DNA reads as TGCGCCAGCAGCTCCTCAGGCGGACAGGGAAAAAACATTCAGTACTTC.

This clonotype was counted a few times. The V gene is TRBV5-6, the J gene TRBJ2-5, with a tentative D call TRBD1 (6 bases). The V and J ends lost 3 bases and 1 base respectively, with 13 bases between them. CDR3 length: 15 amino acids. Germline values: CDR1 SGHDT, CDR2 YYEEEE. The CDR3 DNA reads TGTGCCAGCAGCTGGGGGCAGCGGAGCCAAGAGACCCAGTACTTC. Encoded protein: CASSWGQRSQETQYF.

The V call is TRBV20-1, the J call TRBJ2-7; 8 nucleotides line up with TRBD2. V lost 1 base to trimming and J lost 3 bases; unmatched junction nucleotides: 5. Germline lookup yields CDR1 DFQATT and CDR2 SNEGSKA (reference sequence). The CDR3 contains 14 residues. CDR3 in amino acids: CSARASGRVYEQYF. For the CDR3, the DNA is TGCAGTGCTAGAGCCTCCGGGAGGGTCTACGAGCAGTACTTC.

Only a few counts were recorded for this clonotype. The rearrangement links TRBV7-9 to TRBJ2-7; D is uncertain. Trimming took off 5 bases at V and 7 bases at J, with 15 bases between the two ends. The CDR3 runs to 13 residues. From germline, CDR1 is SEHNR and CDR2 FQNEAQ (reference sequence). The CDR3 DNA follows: TGTGCCAGCAGCCCCCCATACGTACGGGAGCAGTACTTC. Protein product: CASSPPYVREQYF.

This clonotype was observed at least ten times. The DNA for the CDR3 is TGTGCCAGCAGCCCTTACAGGGTTGGAGGCAATCAGCCCCAGCATTTT. Its translation: CASSPYRVGGNQPQHF. The V gene is TRBV7-8, the J gene TRBJ1-5; possible D gene TRBD1, 6 bases. Germline V lookup: CDR1 SGHVS, CDR2 FQNEAQ. Trimming shortened V by 5 bases and J by 2 bases, and 16 bases separated the two germline ends. The CDR3 spans 16 residues.

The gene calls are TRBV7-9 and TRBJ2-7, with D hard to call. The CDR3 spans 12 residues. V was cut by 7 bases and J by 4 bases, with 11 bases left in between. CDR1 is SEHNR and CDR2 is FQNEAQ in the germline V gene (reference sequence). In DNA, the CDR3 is TGTGCCAGCATGGGCAGAGAGTACGAGCAGTACTTC. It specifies CASMGREYEQYF.